A single sample is the source of the 11 T cell receptor beta chains below, sequenced in a study of spatial heterogeneity in lung cancer. MiXCR, applied by TCRdb to the 5' RACE reads, yields one record per CDR3 protein. This sample carries 8,000 to 9,000 distinct CDR3 sequences, approximately 4.9% of them seen once, and the ten largest clones take more than 25%. Described time point: sample taken at primary tumor resection. The specimen comprised PBMCs, sampled at surgery. Source of these receptors: a male donor with early-stage non-small cell lung cancer.

This clonotype was recorded at least ten times. This chain joins TRBV10-2 and TRBJ2-3, with D perhaps TRBD2 (6 bases). Between the trimmed V and J ends, which lost 8 bases and 4 bases, there was a span of 19 bases. CDR3 size: 15 residues. Germline values: CDR1 WSHSY, CDR2 SAAADI. The CDR3 nucleotides are TGCGCCAGCCTCCCAAAATGGGGGGTGGCAGATACGCAGTATTTT. Amino acid sequence: CASLPKWGVADTQYF.

This clonotype was counted at least ten times. The rearrangement uses TRBV5-1 and TRBJ2-3, with 8 positions matching TRBD2. Germline-derived CDR1 and CDR2 are SGHRS and YFSETQ. The length of the CDR3 is 16 residues. Trimming at V came to 4 bases and at J to 3 bases, leaving 10 bases not matched to a gene. The CDR3 protein is CASSPGTSGGTDTQYF. The CDR3 DNA reads TGCGCCAGCAGCCCTGGAACTAGCGGAGGTACAGATACGCAGTATTTT.

Notes on this clonotype: A much larger clonotype is one base distant, so this may be a read error. The chain employs TRBV12-3 or TRBV12-4 and TRBJ1-3, with 7 bases aligning to TRBD1. The CDR3 has 14 residues. J was trimmed by 6 bases and V by 5 bases; bases with no gene match: 7. The CDR3 bases are TGTGCCAGCAGTCCGACAGGGTCAGTAAACACCATATATTTT. Translating gives CASSPTGSVNTIYF.

V gene TRBV5-4 combines with J gene TRBJ2-7, with TRBD1 matching 7 bases. V lost 4 bases, J lost 3 bases, and 10 bases stayed unmatched. In germline, CDR1 is SGHNT, CDR2 YYREEE (reference sequence). The CDR3 loop spans 15 amino acids. Here the CDR3 DNA reads TGTGCCAGCAGCACGGGACCCAGGGGGAACTACGAGCAGTACTTC. Translating gives CASSTGPRGNYEQYF.

This clonotype showed up many times. The J gene is TRBJ1-1, the V gene TRBV10-3; maybe TRBD1 (6 bases). This CDR3 contains 14 residues. V was shortened by 6 bases and J by 1 base, with 12 bases between the two germline ends. Germline CDR1 ENHRY, CDR2 SYGVKD. The CDR3 nucleotides are TGTGCCATCAGCCCGACAGGTCAGAACACTGAAGCTTTCTTT. Amino acid sequence: CAISPTGQNTEAFF.

The sample holds a few counts of this clonotype. CDR3: CSATLTPNYGYTF. CDR3 in DNA: TGCAGTGCTACCCTGACACCGAACTATGGCTACACCTTC. This chain uses TRBV20-1 with TRBJ1-2; D is uncertain. In germline, CDR1 is DFQATT, CDR2 SNEGSKA (reference sequence). V dropped 4 bases and J dropped 2 bases, with 11 bases sitting between them. The CDR3 runs 13 residues.

The table lists this clonotype with many counts. V and J are TRBV20-1 and TRBJ2-1, with 9 positions matching TRBD2. After removal of 1 base from V and 8 bases from J, the junction contained 12 bases not matched to a gene. Looked up from germline, CDR1 is DFQATT and CDR2 is SNEGSKA (reference sequence). This CDR3 region has 16 residues. The CDR3 nucleotides are TGCAGTGCTAGAGTTCCGCGGCGGGGGGGCAAGGATGAGCAGTTCTTC. This translates into CSARVPRRGGKDEQFF.

This clonotype was observed many times. The chain uses TRBV5-1 and TRBJ2-7, with 8 bases aligning to TRBD1. Unmatched junction bases numbered 2, after V lost 3 bases and J lost 0 bases. Germline-derived CDR1 and CDR2 are SGHRS and YFSETQ. The CDR3 runs to 14 residues. The CDR3 DNA reads TGCGCCAGCAGCTACAGGGGGAGCTCCTACGAGCAGTACTTC. It encodes CASSYRGSSYEQYF.

The table lists this clonotype with many counts. The CDR3 nucleotides read TGTGCCAGCAGCCCGTCGATTACAGGGGTACAGACCCAGTACTTC. Residues: CASSPSITGVQTQYF. V usage is TRBV7-2 and J usage is TRBJ2-5; 7 bases match TRBD1. The CDR3 extends over 15 amino acids. The V segment lost 5 bases and the J segment 6 bases; nucleotides outside the gene matches: 12. In germline, CDR1 is SGHTA, CDR2 FQGNSA.

This clonotype was counted many times. The chain carries TRBV20-1 and TRBJ1-5; the D gene is possibly TRBD1 (5 bases). The CDR3 is 13 residues long. The V end was cut by 3 bases, the J end by 5 bases, with 11 bases between. CDR1 and CDR2 from the germline V gene are DFQATT and SNEGSKA (reference sequence). CDR3 DNA sequence: TGCAGTGCTAGCAAGGGGAGGGATCAGCCCCAGCATTTT. It translates to CSASKGRDQPQHF.

This clonotype was picked up many times. CDR3 in DNA: TGTGCCAGCGGACAGGGCCGGGAGACCCAGTACTTC. It translates to CASGQGRETQYF. The rearrangement links TRBV6-6 to TRBJ2-5; 8 bases map to TRBD1. This CDR3 comprises 12 residues. Germline CDR1 and CDR2: MNHNY and SVGAGI (reference sequence). After removal of 8 bases from V and 5 bases from J, the junction contained 4 bases not matched to a gene.